This entry features one T cell receptor (beta chain) sequence. The antigen is undetermined. Between the trimmed V and J ends, which lost 8 bases and 5 bases, there was a span of 15 bases. Germline CDR1 reads MNHEY; CDR2 reads SVGAGI. The length of the CDR3 is 13 residues. The data derive from a study of cytomegalovirus exposure and HLA in healthy donors. General observations from the study: The study labeled more than 150 TCR beta chains cytomegalovirus-associated. The authors confirmed in vitro that a few CMV-associated chains were specific for CMV antigens.

The data were produced by immunoSEQ multiplex PCR, yet TCRdb's version contains in-frame clones alone and is incomplete. The sample gives 100,000 to 150,000 clones, approximately 94% of which show up once; less than 2% is in the top ten. The sequence derives from a man younger than 30 in good health and CMV-seronegative. The specimen was PBMCs. This rearrangement joins TRBV6-5 to TRBJ1-2; no clear D. This CDR3 reads CASYEQRLYGYTF. In DNA, the CDR3 is TGTGCCAGCTATGAACAACGACTTTATGGCTACACCTTC.